This record looks at one TCR beta chain sequence and its context. Its cognate antigen has yet to be identified. One base away there is no much larger clone; base qualities are not given. TCRbeta CDR3 regions were amplified from genomic DNA using the immunoSEQ Assay, a bias-controlled multiplex PCR. Per the original workflow: Nucleated cell counts per sample were estimated from amplification of reference gene primers within the assay. Sequence reads were collapsed and filtered to measure the absolute abundance of every unique TCRbeta CDR3 rearrangement. For each sample, productive Simpson clonality was calculated as the square root of Simpson's diversity index across productive rearrangements. Drawn from immuneACCESS, this table holds only the in-frame rearrangements with V and J called that TCRdb kept. Clones are partly lost; checked studies trace under half to an unresolved V gene and leave the rest unexplained. V and J calls and clone size follow that table, whereas D and trimming were derived from the DNA. In this sample the table shows more than 150,000 clones, roughly nine tenths of which occur a single time. The ten largest clones represent about 2.5% of the sample.

This record comes from a study of blood T cell repertoires in COVID-19 (TCRdb year 2020). Regarding the complete study: Collaborator samples came from the United States, Italy and Spain and covered acute and convalescent phases of COVID-19. The prospective study material was composed of cDNA or gDNA derived from T cells, B-cell-depleted T cells, or PBMCs. The dataset comprised deeply sampled blood TCRbeta repertoires from subjects exposed to, actively infected with, or recovered from COVID-19. A freely available public database, intended as a resource for researchers studying the immune response to SARS-CoV-2, is where the repertoires were released. Samples came from the ongoing ImmuneRACE study (first 160 participants) plus 1,254 subjects from 6 global collaborators. The sample metadata nearly always contained a de-identified subject ID, COVID-19 status, age in years and sex. Where available, HLA class I and class II types were taken from metadata supplied by the sample provider and were not determined by assay-based typing. Overall study outcomes, separate from this receptor: The quantity of clinical and demographic metadata differed by source and by participant and was supplied without curation.

Collaborating institutions collected whole blood in K2EDTA tubes following their own protocols. For TCRbeta analysis, collaborators shipped samples in one of three forms: frozen whole blood, isolated PBMCs, or DNA extracted from either of those sample types. The germline V gene provides CDR1 SGHRS and CDR2 YFSETQ. Inclusive of the bounding cysteine and phenylalanine, the CDR3 is 15 residues long. Only CDR3 DNA remains: 45 bases, in frame from the first base. Trimming leaves V shorter by 4 bases and J shorter by 5 bases, with the junction holding 7 bases beyond the gene matches. The sequenced sample was peripheral blood. The chain was built from TRBV5-1 and TRBJ2-5; the central 11 bases match TRBD1. This TCR derives from a woman aged 65 to 85 with acute or convalescent COVID-19. The sequence in DNA is TGCGCCAGCAGCCTAAGGACAGGGGGCAAGGAGACCCAGTACTTC. This encodes CASSLRTGGKETQYF.